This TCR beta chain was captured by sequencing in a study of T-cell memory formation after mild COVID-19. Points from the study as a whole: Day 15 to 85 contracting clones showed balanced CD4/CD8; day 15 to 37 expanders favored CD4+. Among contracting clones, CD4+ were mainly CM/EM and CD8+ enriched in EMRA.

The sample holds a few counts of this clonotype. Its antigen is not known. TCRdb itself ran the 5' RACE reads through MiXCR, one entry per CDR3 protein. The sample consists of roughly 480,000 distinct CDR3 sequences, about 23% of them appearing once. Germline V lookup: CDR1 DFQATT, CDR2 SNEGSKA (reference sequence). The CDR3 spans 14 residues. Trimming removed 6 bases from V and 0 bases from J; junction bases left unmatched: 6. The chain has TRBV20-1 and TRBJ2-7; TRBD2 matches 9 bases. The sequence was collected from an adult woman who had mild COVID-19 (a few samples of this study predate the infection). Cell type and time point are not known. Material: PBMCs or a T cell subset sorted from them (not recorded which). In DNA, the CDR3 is TGCAGTGCAGAACTAGCGGGCAGCTCCTACGAGCAGTACTTC. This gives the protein CSAELAGSSYEQYF.